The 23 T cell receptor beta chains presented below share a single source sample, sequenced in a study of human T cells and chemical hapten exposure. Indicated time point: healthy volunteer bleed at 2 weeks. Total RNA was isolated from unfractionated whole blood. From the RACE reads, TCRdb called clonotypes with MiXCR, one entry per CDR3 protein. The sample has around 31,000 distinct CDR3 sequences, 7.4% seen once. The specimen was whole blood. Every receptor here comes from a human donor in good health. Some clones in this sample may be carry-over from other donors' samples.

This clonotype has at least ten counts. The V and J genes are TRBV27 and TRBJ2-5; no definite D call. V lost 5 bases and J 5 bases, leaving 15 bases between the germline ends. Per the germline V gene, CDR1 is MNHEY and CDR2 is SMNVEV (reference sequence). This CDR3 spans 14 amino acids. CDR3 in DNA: TGTGCCAGCAGTCCTAACGCCCAGAGGGAGACCCAGTACTTC. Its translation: CASSPNAQRETQYF.

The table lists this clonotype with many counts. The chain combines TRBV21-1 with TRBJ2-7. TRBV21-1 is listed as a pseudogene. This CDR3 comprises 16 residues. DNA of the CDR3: TGTGCCAGCAGCAAAGTGGTGCGGCAGGACGCCTACGAGCAGTACTTC. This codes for CASSKVVRQDAYEQYF.

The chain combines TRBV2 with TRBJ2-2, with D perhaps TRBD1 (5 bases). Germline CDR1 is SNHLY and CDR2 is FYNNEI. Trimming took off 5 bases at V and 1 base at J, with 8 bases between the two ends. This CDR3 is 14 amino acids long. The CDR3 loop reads CASSSTENTGELFF. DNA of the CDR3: TGTGCCAGCAGTTCGACAGAGAACACCGGGGAGCTGTTTTTT.

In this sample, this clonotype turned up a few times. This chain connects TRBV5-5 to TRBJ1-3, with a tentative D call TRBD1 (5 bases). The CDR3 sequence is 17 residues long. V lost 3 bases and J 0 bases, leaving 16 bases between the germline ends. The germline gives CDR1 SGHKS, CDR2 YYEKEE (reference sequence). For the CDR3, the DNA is TGTGCCAGCAGCTGGACGGACGGACACATCTCTGGAAACACCATATATTTT. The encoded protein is CASSWTDGHISGNTIYF.

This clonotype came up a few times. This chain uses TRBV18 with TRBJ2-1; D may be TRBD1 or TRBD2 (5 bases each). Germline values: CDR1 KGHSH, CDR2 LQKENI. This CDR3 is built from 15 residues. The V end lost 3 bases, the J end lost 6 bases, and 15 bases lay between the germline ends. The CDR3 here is CASSPKSGPRNEQFF. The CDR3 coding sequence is TGTGCCAGCTCACCGAAATCGGGACCGCGCAATGAGCAGTTCTTC.

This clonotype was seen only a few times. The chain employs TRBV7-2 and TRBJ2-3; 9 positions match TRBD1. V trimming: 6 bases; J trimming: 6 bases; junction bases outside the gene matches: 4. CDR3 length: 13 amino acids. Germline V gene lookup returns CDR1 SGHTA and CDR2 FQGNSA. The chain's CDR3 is CASRGTGFDTQYF. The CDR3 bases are TGTGCCAGCAGGGGGACAGGGTTCGATACGCAGTATTTT. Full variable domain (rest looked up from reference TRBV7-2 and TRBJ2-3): GAGVSQSPSNKVTEKGKDVELRCDPISGHTALYWYRQSLGQGLEFLIYFQGNSAPDKSGLPSDRFSAERTGGSVSTLTIQRTQQEDSAVYLCASRGTGFDTQYFGPGTRLTVL.

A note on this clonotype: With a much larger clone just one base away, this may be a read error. The CDR3 bases are TGCGCCAGCAGCTGGGAGGGGCCTGAAGCTTTCTTT. Its protein product is CASSWEGPEAFF. The V and J genes are TRBV5-1 and TRBJ1-1; possible D gene TRBD1, 5 bases. CDR1 is SGHRS, CDR2 YFSETQ, per germline. The CDR3 has 12 amino acids. Trimming removed 3 bases at V and 6 bases at J, with 9 bases between.

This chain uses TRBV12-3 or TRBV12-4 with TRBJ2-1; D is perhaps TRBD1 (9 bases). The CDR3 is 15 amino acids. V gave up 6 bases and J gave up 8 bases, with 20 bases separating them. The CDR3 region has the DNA TGTGCCAGCAGACGGGGGGGACAGGGCTTCGATGAGCAGTTCTTC. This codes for CASRRGGQGFDEQFF.

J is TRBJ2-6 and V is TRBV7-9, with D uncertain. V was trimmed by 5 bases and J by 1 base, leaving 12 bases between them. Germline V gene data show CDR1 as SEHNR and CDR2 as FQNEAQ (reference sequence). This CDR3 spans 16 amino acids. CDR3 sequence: CASSAYGVSGANVLTF. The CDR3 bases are TGTGCCAGCAGCGCTTACGGAGTATCTGGGGCCAACGTCCTGACTTTC.

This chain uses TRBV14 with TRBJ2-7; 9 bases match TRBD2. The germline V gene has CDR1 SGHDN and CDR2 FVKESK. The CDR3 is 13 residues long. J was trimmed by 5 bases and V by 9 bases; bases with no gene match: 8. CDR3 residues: CASARTSAHEQYF. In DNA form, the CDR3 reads TGTGCCAGTGCCCGGACTAGCGCCCACGAGCAGTACTTC. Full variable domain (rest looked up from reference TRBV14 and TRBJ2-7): EAGVTQFPSHSVIEKGQTVTLRCDPISGHDNLYWYRRVMGKEIKFLLHFVKESKQDESGMPNNRFLAERTGGTYSTLKVQPAELEDSGVYFCASARTSAHEQYFGPGTRLTVT.

This CDR3 reads CASSGWDGDPWLYGYTF. The DNA for the CDR3 is TGTGCCAGCAGTGGCTGGGACGGCGATCCGTGGCTCTATGGCTACACCTTC. V and J are TRBV6-1 and TRBJ1-2; a weak D match, TRBD1 (5 bases). The CDR3 spans 17 residues. Germline V gene sequence: CDR1 MNHNS, CDR2 SASEGT. The V end was cut by 4 bases, the J end by 4 bases, with 22 bases between.

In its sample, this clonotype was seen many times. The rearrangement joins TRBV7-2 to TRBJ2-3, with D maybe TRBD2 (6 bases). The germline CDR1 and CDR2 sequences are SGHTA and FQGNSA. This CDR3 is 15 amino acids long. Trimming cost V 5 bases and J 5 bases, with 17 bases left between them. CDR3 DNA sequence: TGTGCCAGCAGCGCCCAGGTAGCGGCGGAAGATACGCAGTATTTT. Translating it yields CASSAQVAAEDTQYF. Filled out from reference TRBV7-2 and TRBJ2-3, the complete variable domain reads GAGVSQSPSNKVTEKGKDVELRCDPISGHTALYWYRQSLGQGLEFLIYFQGNSAPDKSGLPSDRFSAERTGGSVSTLTIQRTQQEDSAVYLCASSAQVAAEDTQYFGPGTRLTVL.

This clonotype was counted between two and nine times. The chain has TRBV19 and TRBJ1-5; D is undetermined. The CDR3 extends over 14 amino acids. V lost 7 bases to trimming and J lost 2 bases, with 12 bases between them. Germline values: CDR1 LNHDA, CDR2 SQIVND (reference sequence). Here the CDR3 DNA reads TGTGCCAGTACCGGATCCGGGGGCAATCAGCCCCAGCATTTT. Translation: CASTGSGGNQPQHF.

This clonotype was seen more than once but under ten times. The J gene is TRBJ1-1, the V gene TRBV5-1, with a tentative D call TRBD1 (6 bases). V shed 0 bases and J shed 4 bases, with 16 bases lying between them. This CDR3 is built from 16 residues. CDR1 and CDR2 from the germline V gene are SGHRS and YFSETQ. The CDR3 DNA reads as TGCGCCAGCAGCTTGGGTGTCGGGGGCAGTGGCACTGAAGCTTTCTTT. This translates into CASSLGVGGSGTEAFF.

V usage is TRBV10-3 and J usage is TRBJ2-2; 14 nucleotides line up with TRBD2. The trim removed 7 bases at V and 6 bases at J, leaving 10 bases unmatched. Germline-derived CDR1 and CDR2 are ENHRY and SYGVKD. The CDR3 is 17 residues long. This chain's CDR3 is CAITMGTSGSGAGELFF. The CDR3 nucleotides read TGTGCCATCACCATGGGGACTAGCGGGAGTGGGGCCGGGGAGCTGTTTTTT.

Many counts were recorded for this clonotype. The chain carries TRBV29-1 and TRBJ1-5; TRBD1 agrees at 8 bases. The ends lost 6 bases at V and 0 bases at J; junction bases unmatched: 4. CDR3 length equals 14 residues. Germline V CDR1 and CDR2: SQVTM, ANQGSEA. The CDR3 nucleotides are TGCAGCGTGACTACAGGGGGTAGCAATCAGCCCCAGCATTTT. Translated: CSVTTGGSNQPQHF.

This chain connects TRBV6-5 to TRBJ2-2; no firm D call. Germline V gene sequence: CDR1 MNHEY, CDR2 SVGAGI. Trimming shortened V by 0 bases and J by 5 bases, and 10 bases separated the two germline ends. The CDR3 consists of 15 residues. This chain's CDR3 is CASSYSPRATGELFF. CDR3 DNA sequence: TGTGCCAGCAGTTACTCCCCCAGAGCAACCGGGGAGCTGTTTTTT.

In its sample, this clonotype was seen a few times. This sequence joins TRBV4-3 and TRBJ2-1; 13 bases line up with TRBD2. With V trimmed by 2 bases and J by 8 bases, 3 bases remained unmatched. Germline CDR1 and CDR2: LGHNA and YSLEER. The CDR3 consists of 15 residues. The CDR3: CASSQTSGGGDEQFF. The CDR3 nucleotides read TGCGCCAGCAGCCAAACTAGCGGGGGGGGTGATGAGCAGTTCTTC.

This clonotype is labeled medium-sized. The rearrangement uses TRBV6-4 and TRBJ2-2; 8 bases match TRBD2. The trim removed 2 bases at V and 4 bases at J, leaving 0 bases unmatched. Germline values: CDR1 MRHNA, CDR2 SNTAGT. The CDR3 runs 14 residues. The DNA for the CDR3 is TGTGCCAGCAGTGACGGGACTAGCACCGGGGAGCTGTTTTTT. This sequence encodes CASSDGTSTGELFF.

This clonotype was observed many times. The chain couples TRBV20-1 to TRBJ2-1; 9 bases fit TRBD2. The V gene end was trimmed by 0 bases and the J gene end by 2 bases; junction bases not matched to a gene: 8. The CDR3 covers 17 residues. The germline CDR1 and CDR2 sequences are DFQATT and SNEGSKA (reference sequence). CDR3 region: CSARDQSSGAAYNEQFF. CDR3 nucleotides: TGCAGTGCTAGAGATCAATCTAGCGGGGCCGCCTACAATGAGCAGTTCTTC.

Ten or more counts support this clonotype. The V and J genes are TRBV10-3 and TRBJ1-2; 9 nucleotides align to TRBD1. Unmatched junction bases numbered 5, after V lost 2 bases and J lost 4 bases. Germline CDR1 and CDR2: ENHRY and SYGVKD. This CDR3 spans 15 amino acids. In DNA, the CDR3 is TGTGCCATCAGTGAGCCAGGACAGGGGTTCTATGGCTACACCTTC. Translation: CAISEPGQGFYGYTF.

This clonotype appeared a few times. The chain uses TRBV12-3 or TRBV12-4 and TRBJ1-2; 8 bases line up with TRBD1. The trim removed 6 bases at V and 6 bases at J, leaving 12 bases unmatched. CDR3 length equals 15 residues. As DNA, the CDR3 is TGTGCCAGCAGCCGCGACAGGGGATGGAGTCATGGCTACACCTTC. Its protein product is CASSRDRGWSHGYTF.

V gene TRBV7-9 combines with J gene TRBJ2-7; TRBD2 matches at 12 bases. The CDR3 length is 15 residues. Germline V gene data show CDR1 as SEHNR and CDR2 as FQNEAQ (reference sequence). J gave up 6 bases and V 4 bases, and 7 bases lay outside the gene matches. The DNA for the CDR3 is TGTGCCAGCAGCTCCCTAGCGGGAGGGCCGTTCGAGCAGTACTTC. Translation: CASSSLAGGPFEQYF. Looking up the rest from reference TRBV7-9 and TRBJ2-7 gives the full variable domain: DTGVSQNPRHKITKRGQNVTFRCDPISEHNRLYWYRQTLGQGPEFLTYFQNEAQLEKSRLLSDRFSAERPKGSFSTLEIQRTEQGDSAMYLCASSSLAGGPFEQYFGPGTRLTVT.